These T cell receptor beta chains were read from a single sample in a study of blood T cell repertoires in COVID-19. The protocol was immunoSEQ multiplex PCR, while the TCRdb copy is restricted to in-frame clones and leaves out a portion. The profile covers roughly 9,200 clones, with about 81% appearing a single time and 24% taken by the ten largest. Material for sequencing was peripheral blood. These receptors were taken from a man in his sixties with active COVID-19. The CDR3 runs from the conserved cysteine through the conserved F or W. The D gene is left open where the match is weak. Only some rows state a clone size, as once, few, many or a class for expanded clones.

TRBD1	14	TRBV19	TRBJ2-5	.	TGTGCCAGTAGTATCCCAAACAGGGGAGAGACCCAGTACTTC	CASSIPNRGETQYF
.	12	TRBV29-1	TRBJ2-7	.	TGCAGCGTCACAGCGGACTCCTACGAGCAGTACTTC	CSVTADSYEQYF
.	13	TRBV30	TRBJ1-4	.	TGTGCCGCCCAACTACTACAGGGAGAAAAACTGTTTTTT	CAAQLLQGEKLFF
TRBD1	17	TRBV9	TRBJ2-5	.	TGTGCCAGCAGCGTAGGGGGTAGAGGGGGCGCCGTCGAGACCCAGTACTTC	CASSVGGRGGAVETQYF
.	16	TRBV5-1	TRBJ1-4	.	TGCGCCAGCAGCCCCGGGTCTCGGGTTACTAATGAAAAACTGTTTTTT	CASSPGSRVTNEKLFF
.	17	TRBV9	TRBJ2-5	.	TGTGCCAGCAGCCTCCGCAGTGGGCGGGGAGACCAAGAGACCCAGTACTTC	CASSLRSGRGDQETQYF
.	14	TRBV6-5	TRBJ2-2	.	TGTGCCAGCAGCGTTACAGGGACCACCGGGGAGCTGTTTTTT	CASSVTGTTGELFF
.	13	TRBV25-1	TRBJ1-1	medium-sized	TGTGCCAGCAGTACGACACATAACACTGAAGCTTTCTTT	CASSTTHNTEAFF
TRBD1	13	TRBV6-5	TRBJ1-2	.	TGTGCCAGCAGTTGGGACAGGGGAGATGGCTACACCTTC	CASSWDRGDGYTF
TRBD1	16	TRBV6-6	TRBJ2-7	.	TGTGCCAGCAGTCGAAGATATCAGGGGGCGGACTACGAGCAGTACTTC	CASSRRYQGADYEQYF
TRBD2	18	TRBV7-6	TRBJ2-2	.	TGTGCCAGCAGCTTCGCGGGGGCCAGCGGGGGGGCGCCGGGGGAGCTGTTTTTT	CASSFAGASGGAPGELFF
.	15	TRBV27	TRBJ2-7	once	TGTGCCAGCAGTTTATCTTCATGGCAGGGCTACGAGCAGTACTTC	CASSLSSWQGYEQYF
TRBD1	16	TRBV14	TRBJ1-6	few	TGTGCCAGCAGCCTGGGCTCCGGGACAGGGTTATCACCCCTCCACTTT	CASSLGSGTGLSPLHF
TRBD2	17	TRBV19	TRBJ2-2	.	TGTGCCAGTAGTAAGCTAGGGCTAGCGGTAAACACCGGGGAGCTGTTTTTT	CASSKLGLAVNTGELFF
TRBD1	16	TRBV7-9	TRBJ2-5	.	TGTGCCAGCAGCAGATATATAGGGACAGGGCAAGAGACCCAGTACTTC	CASSRYIGTGQETQYF
.	15	TRBV14	TRBJ2-7	.	TGTGCCAGCAGCCAATGGCGGGCTTCCTCCTACGAGCAGTACTTC	CASSQWRASSYEQYF
TRBD2	14	TRBV5-6	TRBJ2-1	.	TGTGCCAGCAGTGGGGGGGGTCCCTACAATGAGCAGTTCTTC	CASSGGGPYNEQFF
TRBD1	16	TRBV6-5	TRBJ1-4	once	TGTGCCAGCAGTTACGGAATGGGGGACAGGGTAGAAAAACTGTTTTTT	CASSYGMGDRVEKLFF
.	15	TRBV19	TRBJ2-6	.	TGTGCCAGTAGTATAGGACAATTTGGGGCCAACGTCCTGACTTTC	CASSIGQFGANVLTF
TRBD1	16	TRBV18	TRBJ2-2	.	TGTGCCAGCTCACCGGTGGGACAGTCGAACACCGGGGAGCTGTTTTTT	CASSPVGQSNTGELFF
.	15	TRBV5-1	TRBJ2-7	.	TGCGCCAGCAGCTTGGGAGGCGGGGCATCCTACGAGCAGTACTTC	CASSLGGGASYEQYF
.	14	TRBV21-1	TRBJ1-1	.	TGTGCCAGCAGCGAAGACAGTGGCAGCACTGAAGCTTTCTTT	CASSEDSGSTEAFF